This TCR beta chain was recovered during a study of T cell changes during pregnancy in multiple sclerosis. Sequenced by immunoSEQ multiplex PCR; TCRdb stores in-frame clones only, minus some. The sample lists under 80,000 clones; less than 95% were seen once. V lost 2 bases and J lost 0, with 11 bases in between. Germline CDR1 reads KGHSH; CDR2 reads LQKENI. This CDR3 has 16 residues. The sequence was obtained from a female donor with multiple sclerosis, enrolled in a pregnancy study. This chain connects TRBV18 to TRBJ2-1; D possibly corresponds to TRBD2 (5 bases). The sample in question was peripheral blood, obtained in the third trimester of pregnancy. The CDR3 DNA sequence: TGTGCCAGCTCACCAAGGACTCCAGCCTCCTACAATGAGCAGTTCTTC. Amino acids: CASSPRTPASYNEQFF.